This TCR beta chain was documented in a study of control samples from healthy donors and cancer patients. The data were produced by immunoSEQ multiplex PCR, yet TCRdb's version contains in-frame clones alone and is incomplete. The sample shows under 65,000 clones, roughly 85% of them seen only once. This CDR3 contains 14 residues. Trimming took off 0 bases at V and 3 bases at J, with 12 bases between the two ends. From germline, CDR1 is GTSNPN and CDR2 SVGIG (reference sequence). The sequence was collected from a woman aged 45-59 years with lung cancer. Source material: PBMCs. The chain combines TRBV30 with TRBJ2-7, with D perhaps TRBD2 (7 bases). The CDR3 DNA reads TGTGCCTGGAGTGTGGGGGGGGCCGTCTACGAGCAGTACTTC. Its translation is CAWSVGGAVYEQYF.